This T cell receptor beta chain came from a study of identifying expanded T cells in peripheral blood. General study findings and limits: Approximately two-week clone count variance significantly increased as total template count grew. Over approximately two and four weeks, about 16 and 20 clones changed, versus roughly 1.2 between replicates.

Collection occurred without any documented infections or immune events in donors. About this clone itself: Its matching antigen is unknown.

Germline V gives CDR1 GTSNPN, CDR2 SVGIG (reference sequence). The CDR3 extends over 12 amino acids. V lost 4 bases to trimming and J lost 2 bases, with 8 bases between them. Sequenced by immunoSEQ multiplex PCR; TCRdb stores in-frame clones only, minus some. The sample lists tens of thousands of clones; around 83% were seen once. This sequence was found in a person aged 18 to 70 in good health. V is TRBV30 and J is TRBJ1-2; perhaps TRBD1 as D (6 bases). Input material: blood. The CDR3 sequence is CAWTQGNYGYTF. DNA of the CDR3: TGTGCCTGGACACAGGGAAACTATGGCTACACCTTC.